Listed here are 10 T cell receptor beta chains from one sample, sequenced in a study of blood T cell repertoires in COVID-19. Clones were read by immunoSEQ multiplex PCR, and TCRdb kept only the in-frame ones, dropping some. This sample has around 80,000 clones, with about 86% found just once. The sequenced material came from peripheral blood. Receptors originate from a woman of 80 years or more with acute or convalescent COVID-19.

This clone was seen more than once but under ten times. The CDR3 here is CASKGTPNQPQHF. DNA of the CDR3: TGTGCCAGCAAAGGGACACCTAATCAGCCCCAGCATTTT. The V call is TRBV2, the J call TRBJ1-5; the D gene is possibly TRBD1 (6 bases). Per germline, CDR1 SNHLY and CDR2 FYNNEI. V was cut by 7 bases and J by 4 bases, with 11 bases left in between. This CDR3 has 13 amino acids.

The genes are TRBV6-5 and TRBJ2-1, with 11 bases aligning to TRBD1. The V gene's germline CDR1 is MNHEY and CDR2 SVGAGI. The CDR3 sequence is 16 residues long. Trimming removed 2 bases from V and 4 bases from J; junction bases left unmatched: 4. The chain's CDR3 is CASSYRGTGGYNEQFF. The CDR3 nucleotides are TGTGCCAGCAGTTACAGAGGGACAGGGGGTTACAATGAGCAGTTCTTC.

Note on this clone: In the same sample, other DNA sequences code for this CDR3. The chain employs TRBV7-6 and TRBJ2-3; 8 positions agree with TRBD2. V was clipped by 0 bases and J by 2 bases; unmatched bases: 4. CDR1 SGHVS and CDR2 FNYEAQ come from the germline V gene. This CDR3 spans 16 amino acids. CDR3 in DNA: TGTGCCAGCAGCTTAGCGTCGGGGGGGGACACAGATACGCAGTATTTT. This encodes CASSLASGGDTDTQYF.

The chain links TRBV5-1 to TRBJ2-2; TRBD1 aligns across 10 bases. The trim removed 4 bases at V and 6 bases at J, leaving 6 bases unmatched. CDR1 and CDR2 from the germline V gene are SGHRS and YFSETQ. CDR3 size: 15 residues. CDR3 residues: CASSGGTGDAGELFF. The CDR3, as DNA: TGCGCCAGCAGCGGGGGGACAGGGGATGCCGGGGAGCTGTTTTTT.

V gene TRBV9 combines with J gene TRBJ1-1, with 7 bases matching TRBD1. CDR1 and CDR2 from the germline V gene are SGDLS and YYNGEE. The J segment lost 4 bases and the V segment lost 7 bases, leaving 4 bases of the junction unmatched. CDR3 length: 12 amino acids. The CDR3 DNA follows: TGTGCCAGCGGAAGGACAGGCACTGAAGCTTTCTTT. Translation: CASGRTGTEAFF.

The rearrangement uses TRBV28 and TRBJ2-1; 9 bases fit TRBD2. The ends lost 2 bases at V and 8 bases at J; junction bases unmatched: 13. Germline assignment: CDR1 MDHEN and CDR2 SYDVKM. The CDR3 totals 17 residues. DNA of the CDR3: TGTGCCAGCAGTTTACCACCAGGGGCGGGAGGGCAGGATGAGCAGTTCTTC. Its protein product is CASSLPPGAGGQDEQFF.

J is TRBJ1-1 and V is TRBV5-1, with D possibly TRBD1 on 5 matching bases. Germline V lookup: CDR1 SGHRS, CDR2 YFSETQ. V shed 1 base and J shed 4 bases, with 8 bases lying between them. This CDR3 spans 13 amino acids. Written as DNA, the CDR3 is TGCGCCAGCAGCTTGCGCGGGGGCACTGAAGCTTTCTTT. Encoded protein: CASSLRGGTEAFF.

The V and J genes are TRBV25-1 and TRBJ2-5; 7 nucleotides align to TRBD2. J was trimmed by 1 base and V by 3 bases; bases with no gene match: 11. The CDR3 loop spans 17 amino acids. The germline V gene has CDR1 MGHDK and CDR2 SYGVNS. CDR3 residues: CASSDFRGGAGQETQYF. The DNA for the CDR3 is TGTGCCAGCAGTGATTTTCGCGGGGGAGCGGGCCAAGAGACCCAGTACTTC. The full variable domain, completed using reference TRBV25-1 and TRBJ2-5, is EADIYQTPRYLVIGTGKKITLECSQTMGHDKMYWYQQDPGMELHLIHYSYGVNSTEKGDLSSESTVSRIRTEHFPLTLESARPSHTSQYLCASSDFRGGAGQETQYFGPGTRLLVL.

The rearrangement uses TRBV29-1 and TRBJ1-2; TRBD1 matches 8 bases. V lost 4 bases and J lost 8; bases outside the gene matches: 3. The CDR3 consists of 11 residues. CDR1 is SQVTM and CDR2 is ANQGSEA in the germline V gene. The DNA of the CDR3 is TGCAGCGTTGGGGGGACAGGAGGCTACACCTTC. The encoded protein is CSVGGTGGYTF.

This chain joins TRBV27 and TRBJ1-2; possibly TRBD1 for D (5 bases). The germline V gene has CDR1 MNHEY and CDR2 SMNVEV (reference sequence). V was clipped by 4 bases and J by 7 bases, with 22 bases between them. The CDR3 is 16 amino acids. The CDR3 coding sequence is TGTGCCAGCAGTTCTGCGGGACTTGGGGAGCGGGGTGGCTACACCTTC. It translates to CASSSAGLGERGGYTF.